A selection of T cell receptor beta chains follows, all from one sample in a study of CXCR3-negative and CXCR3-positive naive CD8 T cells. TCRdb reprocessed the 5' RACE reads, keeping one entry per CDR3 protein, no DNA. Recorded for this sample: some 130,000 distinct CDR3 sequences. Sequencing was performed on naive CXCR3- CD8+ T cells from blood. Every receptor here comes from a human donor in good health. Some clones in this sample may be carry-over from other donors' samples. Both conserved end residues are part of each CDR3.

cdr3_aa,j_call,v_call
CASSYSRLYSTSGGPEQFF,TRBJ2-1,TRBV6-2/TRBV6-3
CASSLVPSQETQYF,TRBJ2-5,TRBV13
CASSPGTGVPLSTDTQYF,TRBJ2-3,TRBV12-3/TRBV12-4
CSATTIGAGANVLTF,TRBJ2-6,TRBV20-1
CASSWDRVPYGYTF,TRBJ1-2,TRBV5-1
CSVRDLGSYNEQFF,TRBJ2-1,TRBV29-1
CASRAGALREQFF,TRBJ2-1,TRBV2
CATSRVDGEETQYF,TRBJ2-5,TRBV15
CATLPGTGGTEAFF,TRBJ1-1,TRBV12-3/TRBV12-4
CASSQDRITNTEAFF,TRBJ1-1,TRBV4-2
CAISESLAGDGYNEQFF,TRBJ2-1,TRBV10-3
CSVEFTEENTGELFF,TRBJ2-2,TRBV29-1
CSARDLGTASYEQYF,TRBJ2-7,TRBV20-1
CSVWWSYGYTF,TRBJ1-2,TRBV29-1
CASSPGQRYEQYF,TRBJ2-7,TRBV9
CASSHPGGRETQYF,TRBJ2-5,TRBV4-1
CAISAGSGGHTF,TRBJ1-2,TRBV10-3
CAWRRQGMPLHF,TRBJ1-6,TRBV30
CASSSEDEQFF,TRBJ2-1,TRBV11-3
CASSLTFSETQYF,TRBJ2-5,TRBV28
CASSYANTDTQYF,TRBJ2-3,TRBV6-5
CASSQEGLFYEQYF,TRBJ2-7,TRBV4-3
CASSYYPGDEQYF,TRBJ2-7,TRBV6-2/TRBV6-3
CSVELENTGELFF,TRBJ2-2,TRBV29-1
CASSQVYGQPNTYEQYF,TRBJ2-7,TRBV4-1
CASSSWGAGSSYEQYF,TRBJ2-7,TRBV6-5
CASSSRQEDSNQPQHF,TRBJ1-5,TRBV5-4
CASSFGGGPNEQFF,TRBJ2-1,TRBV5-1
CATSDDRTTGDTQYF,TRBJ2-3,TRBV24-1
CASSLVVGTSGQETQYF,TRBJ2-5,TRBV5-1
CASRSGTGISYEQYF,TRBJ2-5,TRBV2
CASSQVITYEQYF,TRBJ2-7,TRBV4-1
CASKGVGRETQYF,TRBJ2-5,TRBV23-1
CASRSDLNTEAFF,TRBJ1-1,TRBV19
CASSLAAGELTSTDTQYF,TRBJ2-3,TRBV7-9